The 30 T cell receptor beta chains reported below all come from one sample, sequenced in a study of blood T cell repertoires in COVID-19. Some clones are missing from TCRdb's copy, which holds only in-frame ones; the method was immunoSEQ multiplex PCR. The sample shows about 370,000 clones, roughly nine tenths of them seen only once. Specimen: PBMCs or T cells enriched from blood (not recorded which). Receptors were obtained from a man younger than 35 who had recovered from COVID-19.

The genes are TRBV21-1 and TRBJ2-7; TRBD2 reflects the table's D call only, with no check against the DNA. TRBV21-1 is a pseudogene segment. The CDR3 sequence is 15 residues long. CDR3 sequence: CASSKGREGPDEQYF. The CDR3 nucleotides read TGTGCCAGCAGCAAAGGGCGGGAGGGACCCGACGAGCAGTACTTC.

V usage is TRBV30 and J usage is TRBJ1-2; D perhaps matches TRBD1 (6 bases). The germline gives CDR1 GTSNPN, CDR2 SVGIG (reference sequence). The CDR3 sequence is 15 residues long. Trimming left V 3 bases short and J 3 bases short, with 17 bases between. The CDR3 protein is CAWSPTDSRYYGYTF. The CDR3 DNA reads TGTGCCTGGAGCCCAACGGACAGTCGGTACTATGGCTACACCTTC.

V usage is TRBV28 and J usage is TRBJ2-7, with TRBD1 as a possible D gene (6 bases). CDR1 is MDHEN and CDR2 is SYDVKM in the germline V gene. There are 13 residues in the CDR3. The V end was cut by 2 bases, the J end by 3 bases, with 8 bases between. CDR3 sequence reads: CASSLGQNYEQYF. CDR3 DNA: TGTGCCAGCAGTTTAGGACAGAACTACGAGCAGTACTTC.

This clone was picked up one time. V usage is TRBV7-6 and J usage is TRBJ2-7; tentatively, D is TRBD2 (6 bases). The CDR3 length is 15 residues. Germline values: CDR1 SGHVS, CDR2 FNYEAQ. Deletions cut 5 bases from V and 4 bases from J, with 18 bases between. DNA of the CDR3: TGTGCCAGCAGCGAAGGGGCGGGAATTCGATACGAGCAGTACTTC. Translated: CASSEGAGIRYEQYF.

The genes are TRBV7-9 and TRBJ1-1, with D tentatively TRBD1 (5 bases). The CDR3 length is 13 residues. Per germline, CDR1 SEHNR and CDR2 FQNEAQ (reference sequence). Trimming removed 3 bases at V and 5 bases at J, with 10 bases between. CDR3 protein: CASSFQGRTEAFF. The CDR3 DNA follows: TGTGCCAGCAGCTTCCAGGGAAGGACTGAAGCTTTCTTT.

J is TRBJ2-3 and V is TRBV28, with 10 bases aligning to TRBD2. The CDR3 runs to 15 residues. In germline, CDR1 is MDHEN, CDR2 SYDVKM. After removal of 5 bases from V and 2 bases from J, the junction contained 4 bases not matched to a gene. This CDR3 is CASSTSGANTDTQYF. CDR3 nucleotides: TGTGCCAGCAGTACTAGCGGGGCAAACACAGATACGCAGTATTTT. Filled out from reference TRBV28 and TRBJ2-3, the complete variable domain reads DVKVTQSSRYLVKRTGEKVFLECVQDMDHENMFWYRQDPGLGLRLIYFSYDVKMKEKGDIPEGYSVSREKKERFSLILESASTNQTSMYLCASSTSGANTDTQYFGPGTRLTVL.

The rearrangement uses TRBV19 and TRBJ1-1, with 9 nucleotides matching TRBD1. The J segment lost 5 bases and the V segment lost 7 bases, leaving 8 bases of the junction unmatched. The CDR3 is 14 amino acids. Germline V gene data show CDR1 as LNHDA and CDR2 as SQIVND (reference sequence). Here the CDR3 reads CASIPGQGWTEAFF. CDR3 coding DNA: TGTGCCAGTATTCCGGGACAGGGTTGGACTGAAGCTTTCTTT. Full variable domain (rest looked up from reference TRBV19 and TRBJ1-1): DGGITQSPKYLFRKEGQNVTLSCEQNLNHDAMYWYRQDPGQGLRLIYYSQIVNDFQKGDIAEGYSVSREKKESFPLTVTSAQKNPTAFYLCASIPGQGWTEAFFGQGTRLTVV.

The chain is built from TRBV7-9 and TRBJ2-7; D is undetermined. The CDR3 consists of 13 residues. Germline assignment: CDR1 SEHNR and CDR2 FQNEAQ (reference sequence). Deletions cut 3 bases from V and 4 bases from J, with 10 bases between. CDR3 loop: CASSFAEQYEQYF. The CDR3 DNA reads TGTGCCAGCAGCTTCGCGGAGCAGTACGAGCAGTACTTC.

The chain combines TRBV24-1 with TRBJ2-1, with 10 bases that match TRBD1. CDR3 length: 15 amino acids. Germline V gene data show CDR1 as KGHDR and CDR2 as SFDVKD. With V trimmed by 9 bases and J by 3 bases, 7 bases remained unmatched. The CDR3 region is CATSPGDRGYNEQFF. CDR3 nucleotide sequence: TGTGCCACCTCACCCGGGGACAGGGGCTACAATGAGCAGTTCTTC.

This clone was detected only once. The V gene is TRBV28, the J gene TRBJ1-4, with 10 bases matching TRBD1. This CDR3 spans 15 amino acids. V shed 6 bases and J 8 bases; nucleotides not matched to a gene: 9. Germline V gives CDR1 MDHEN, CDR2 SYDVKM. The CDR3 reads CASSSSGTGDEKLFF. CDR3 nucleotide sequence: TGTGCCAGCAGCTCTTCCGGGACAGGGGACGAAAAACTGTTTTTT.

This clone has just one count. The V and J genes are TRBV18 and TRBJ2-5, with TRBD1 matching over 8 bases. Germline-derived CDR1 and CDR2 are KGHSH and LQKENI. The CDR3 runs 13 residues. Trimming removed 3 bases from V and 4 bases from J; junction bases left unmatched: 1. CDR3 amino acids: CASSPTGVETQYF. The CDR3 DNA reads TGTGCCAGCTCACCGACAGGGGTAGAGACCCAGTACTTC.

The genes are TRBV29-1 and TRBJ2-1; tentatively, D is TRBD2 (6 bases). CDR1 is SQVTM and CDR2 is ANQGSEA in the germline V gene. The CDR3 length is 13 residues. Trimming removed 0 bases at V and 6 bases at J, with 9 bases between. The CDR3 nucleotides read TGCAGCGTTGAAGAGGGGGAGGCCAATGAGCAGTTCTTC. It specifies CSVEEGEANEQFF.

This clone was seen just once. This rearrangement joins TRBV24-1 to TRBJ2-1; no clear D gene. CDR3 length equals 14 residues. Between the trimmed V and J ends, which lost 7 bases and 3 bases, there was a span of 12 bases. CDR1 and CDR2 (germline): KGHDR, SFDVKD. CDR3 amino acids: CATSTRSNYNEQFF. CDR3 bases: TGTGCCACCAGCACGCGGAGCAACTACAATGAGCAGTTCTTC.

This clone was detected only once. The rearrangement uses TRBV2 and TRBJ2-3, with 8 positions matching TRBD1. V trimming: 2 bases; J trimming: 4 bases; junction bases outside the gene matches: 8. The CDR3 length is 16 residues. Germline V CDR1 and CDR2: SNHLY, FYNNEI. The CDR3 loop is CASSERDRIVPDTQYF. The CDR3 coding sequence is TGTGCCAGCAGTGAAAGGGACAGGATCGTCCCAGATACGCAGTATTTT.

Worth noting for this clone: A much larger clone lies a single base off, so this may be a read error. Other nucleotide sequences in the sample specify the same CDR3. V and J are TRBV27 and TRBJ1-5; TRBD1 is a possible D gene (5 bases). The V end lost 5 bases, the J end lost 1 base, and 6 bases lay between the germline ends. The CDR3 spans 13 residues. Per the germline V gene, CDR1 is MNHEY and CDR2 is SMNVEV (reference sequence). CDR3 residues: CASSPGSNQPQHF. CDR3 sequence (DNA): TGTGCCAGCAGTCCAGGGAGCAATCAGCCCCAGCATTTT.

This clone was recorded only once. The genes are TRBV5-4 and TRBJ2-5; TRBD1 agrees at 7 bases. CDR1 is SGHNT, CDR2 YYREEE, per germline (reference sequence). The CDR3 has 12 residues. V was pared by 6 bases and J by 4 bases, with 3 bases of the junction left unmatched. The CDR3 protein is CASNYRGETQYF. The DNA of the CDR3 is TGTGCCAGCAACTACAGGGGAGAGACCCAGTACTTC.

The J gene is TRBJ1-6, the V gene TRBV15; weak D call: TRBD1 (5 bases). Trimming removed 0 bases from V and 10 bases from J, with 13 bases in between. Germline CDR1 is LNHNV and CDR2 is YYDKDF (reference sequence). The CDR3 length is 15 residues. The CDR3 spells CATSRDRGRGSPLHF. DNA of the CDR3: TGTGCCACCAGCAGAGATCGGGGGAGGGGCTCACCCCTCCACTTT.

This clone was detected once. The chain carries TRBV29-1 and TRBJ2-5; TRBD1 matches at 8 bases. V trimming: 3 bases; J trimming: 4 bases; junction bases outside the gene matches: 1. Looked up from germline, CDR1 is SQVTM and CDR2 is ANQGSEA. The CDR3 extends over 12 amino acids. CDR3 loop: CSVDRGRETQYF. The CDR3 bases are TGCAGCGTTGACAGGGGGCGAGAGACCCAGTACTTC. Full variable domain (outside the CDR3, taken from reference TRBV29-1 and TRBJ2-5): SAVISQKPSRDICQRGTSLTIQCQVDSQVTMMFWYRQQPGQSLTLIATANQGSEATYESGFVIDKFPISRPNLTFSTLTVSNMSPEDSSIYLCSVDRGRETQYFGPGTRLLVL.

The chain carries TRBV2 and TRBJ2-7, with a tentative D call TRBD2 (6 bases). This CDR3 has 14 amino acids. Trimming stripped 4 bases from V and 3 bases from J, with 13 bases between. The germline V gene encodes CDR1 SNHLY and CDR2 FYNNEI. The CDR3: CASSAVDGSYEQYF. In DNA, the CDR3 is TGTGCCAGCAGTGCGGTCGACGGGAGCTACGAGCAGTACTTC.

The chain carries TRBV3-1 (or the pseudogene TRBV3-2) and TRBJ1-2, with D unclear. The CDR3 has 12 amino acids. Between the trimmed V and J ends, which lost 1 base and 4 bases, there was a span of 4 bases. Germline-derived CDR1 and CDR2 are LGHDT and YNNKEL (reference sequence). CDR3 amino acids: CASSQASYGYTF. The CDR3 nucleotides read TGTGCCAGCAGCCAAGCGAGCTATGGCTACACCTTC.

This clone was seen only a few times. The CDR3 protein is CASRLTEYEQYF. Here the CDR3 DNA reads TGTGCCAGCAGGCTGACTGAATACGAGCAGTACTTC. The gene calls are TRBV6-5 and TRBJ2-7; D gene unclear. The CDR3 consists of 12 residues. Germline assignment: CDR1 MNHEY and CDR2 SVGAGI. V lost 6 bases to trimming and J lost 4 bases, with 10 bases between them.

The rearrangement links TRBV30 to TRBJ2-1; possibly TRBD1 for D (6 bases). CDR3 length equals 16 residues. V lost 0 bases, J lost 0 bases, and 12 bases lay in between. Germline assignment: CDR1 GTSNPN and CDR2 SVGIG (reference sequence). The CDR3 sequence is CAWSVGRGSSYNEQFF. The CDR3, as DNA: TGTGCCTGGAGTGTAGGCAGGGGAAGCTCCTACAATGAGCAGTTCTTC.

The chain carries TRBV2 and TRBJ1-2, with D possibly matching TRBD1 (6 bases). Looked up from germline, CDR1 is SNHLY and CDR2 is FYNNEI. The CDR3 sequence is 13 residues long. V lost 6 bases and J 8 bases, leaving 16 bases between the germline ends. As DNA, the CDR3 is TGTGCCAGCAGGATACAGGGTTCAACAGGCTACACCTTC. As protein: CASRIQGSTGYTF.

The chain joins TRBV5-1 to TRBJ2-1; 7 bases are a match to TRBD1. The CDR3 contains 15 residues. J gave up 8 bases and V 2 bases, and 10 bases lay outside the gene matches. The V gene's germline CDR1 is SGHRS and CDR2 YFSETQ. The CDR3 nucleotides read TGCGCCAGCAGCTTAAGTCAAGGGGGCCGGGATGAGCAGTTCTTC. This gives the protein CASSLSQGGRDEQFF.

The gene calls are TRBV19 and TRBJ2-1, with TRBD2 matching 9 bases. Germline V gene lookup returns CDR1 LNHDA and CDR2 SQIVND (reference sequence). This CDR3 has 15 residues. The V gene end was trimmed by 7 bases and the J gene end by 4 bases; junction bases not matched to a gene: 8. CDR3 residues: CASNAGGPWYNEQFF. CDR3 DNA sequence: TGTGCCAGTAATGCGGGAGGGCCCTGGTACAATGAGCAGTTCTTC. Using reference TRBV19 and TRBJ2-1 for the parts outside the CDR3, the full variable domain is DGGITQSPKYLFRKEGQNVTLSCEQNLNHDAMYWYRQDPGQGLRLIYYSQIVNDFQKGDIAEGYSVSREKKESFPLTVTSAQKNPTAFYLCASNAGGPWYNEQFFGPGTRLTVL.

This clone occurred once. This chain joins TRBV5-4 and TRBJ2-5; no definite D call. V was clipped by 6 bases and J by 1 base, with 13 bases between them. This CDR3 spans 14 amino acids. Germline-derived CDR1 and CDR2 are SGHNT and YYREEE (reference sequence). Here the CDR3 reads CASTPDRGQETQYF. The CDR3 nucleotides are TGTGCCAGCACCCCCGACCGAGGCCAAGAGACCCAGTACTTC.

The chain recombines TRBV25-1 with TRBJ1-2, with D hard to call. V was shortened by 5 bases and J by 8 bases, with 12 bases between the two germline ends. Germline-derived CDR1 and CDR2 are MGHDK and SYGVNS. The CDR3 totals 12 residues. The CDR3 nucleotides read TGTGCCAGCAGTCCGGCAGGCCCCGGCTACACCTTC. The encoded protein is CASSPAGPGYTF.

CDR3 region: CASSLDLTADTQYF. DNA of the CDR3: TGTGCCAGCAGCTTAGATCTAACGGCAGATACGCAGTATTTT. The V call is TRBV11-2, the J call TRBJ2-3; unclear D gene. The V and J ends lost 0 bases and 4 bases respectively, with 8 bases between them. This CDR3 has 14 amino acids. Per germline, CDR1 SGHAT and CDR2 FQNNGV.

The chain uses TRBV6-5 and TRBJ2-2, with a tentative D call TRBD1 (6 bases). The germline V gene encodes CDR1 MNHEY and CDR2 SVGAGI. V gave up 6 bases and J gave up 0 bases, with 11 bases separating them. This CDR3 comprises 15 residues. The CDR3: CASSTGTTNTGELFF. CDR3 DNA sequence: TGTGCCAGCAGCACCGGGACAACGAACACCGGGGAGCTGTTTTTT.

The genes are TRBV19 and TRBJ2-7, with D possibly being TRBD2 (5 bases). V lost 5 bases and J lost 3, with 17 bases in between. This CDR3 is built from 15 residues. Germline CDR1 LNHDA, CDR2 SQIVND (reference sequence). The CDR3 DNA is TGTGCCAGTAGTTCGTCGGGGAGATCTCTCTACGAGCAGTACTTC. Its protein is CASSSSGRSLYEQYF.